This paragraph covers one T cell receptor beta chain sequence. Its antigen is not identified. The entry originates in a study of blood T cells in healthy people across ages. Study-level findings and limits: Estimated diversity across one million T cells was deemed an underestimate. Unsorted PBMC material precluded a definitive naive versus antigen-experienced comparison.

Combining a sample-barcoded 5' primer with a J-beta primer mix, a second PCR ran for roughly 7 to 12 cycles. Via MiXCR, TCRdb re-called the 5' RACE reads, giving one row per CDR3 protein. The sample has approximately 2,000,000 distinct CDR3 sequences; roughly two fifths are singletons. This CDR3 contains 15 residues. From germline, CDR1 is DFQATT and CDR2 SNEGSKA (reference sequence). V gave up 0 bases and J gave up 4 bases, with 12 bases separating them. The sample taken for sequencing was blood. This sequence joins TRBV20-1 and TRBJ2-2; D gene uncertain. This clonotype originated in a human donor in good health. The CDR3 DNA is TGCAGTGCTAGAGATGGAACAGACCCCACCGGGGAGCTGTTTTTT. Encoded protein: CSARDGTDPTGELFF.